This T cell receptor (beta chain) was recovered during a study of cytomegalovirus exposure and HLA in healthy donors. Study details: Sequencing of 150 million to 200 million T cells in an earlier analysis found 100 million to 140 million unique TCR beta sequences.

Donors counted as nominally healthy when sampled, yet unrecorded immune exposures were likely. General observations from the study: As was reported, the classifier diagnosed cytomegalovirus status with high specificity and sensitivity.

Regarding this clone: The antigen is not known.

Use of 60 Vbeta and 13 Jbeta primers characterized the PCR. The table came from immunoSEQ multiplex PCR; TCRdb's copy has only in-frame clones and leaves some out. The table includes 110,000 or so clones, around 80% detected once. Germline loops: CDR1 SQVTM, CDR2 ANQGSEA. This CDR3 comprises 15 residues. Trimming removed 7 bases from V and 1 base from J, with 20 bases in between. This TCR was sampled from a woman aged 18-29 years in good health and CMV-seronegative. The chain recombines TRBV29-1 with TRBJ2-7, with a weak D call TRBD1 (6 bases). The sequenced material came from PBMCs. For the CDR3, the DNA is TGCAGCGCAAGGTTCGGGGCAGGGGAATCCTACGAGCAGTACTTC. Its translation: CSARFGAGESYEQYF.